A single sample is the source of the 16 T cell receptor beta chains below, sequenced in a study of STAT5B mutations in CD4+ large granular lymphocyte leukemia. The assay was immunoSEQ multiplex PCR, and TCRdb's table has in-frame clones only and misses some. The sample shows 31,000 or so clones, 74% of them seen only once. Sequenced sample: CD4+ T cells from blood buffy coats. All receptors come from a human donor in good health.

Only a few counts were recorded for this clone. The rearrangement uses TRBV6-6 and TRBJ1-6; no definite D call. Germline V gene sequence: CDR1 MNHNY, CDR2 SVGAGI (reference sequence). Trimming took off 8 bases at V and 0 bases at J, with 8 bases between the two ends. The CDR3 is 14 amino acids. CDR3 residues: CASGLGSYNSPLHF. For the CDR3, the DNA is TGTGCCAGCGGTCTGGGCTCCTATAATTCACCCCTCCACTTT.

The rearrangement joins TRBV29-1 to TRBJ2-6, with no clear D. With 4 bases removed from V and 0 bases from J, the gap between germline ends came to 4 bases. The CDR3 contains 13 residues. The germline V gene has CDR1 SQVTM and CDR2 ANQGSEA. Written as DNA, the CDR3 is TGCAGCGTTGTTCCCTCTGGGGCCAACGTCCTGACTTTC. It specifies CSVVPSGANVLTF.

This rearrangement joins TRBV28 to TRBJ1-4; D ambiguous. The CDR3 runs to 14 residues. The V gene's germline CDR1 is MDHEN and CDR2 SYDVKM. The V end lost 8 bases, the J end lost 1 base, and 11 bases lay between the germline ends. The CDR3 here is CASRLALTNEKLFF. CDR3 coding DNA: TGTGCCAGCCGCCTGGCTTTAACTAATGAAAAACTGTTTTTT.

V usage is TRBV5-6 and J usage is TRBJ2-3; D is ambiguous. The length of the CDR3 is 11 residues. The V gene lost 1 base and the J gene lost 3 bases, with 0 bases spanning the gap. CDR1 is SGHDT, CDR2 YYEEEE, per germline. The CDR3 spells CASSLTDTQYF. DNA for the CDR3: TGTGCCAGCAGCTTGACAGATACGCAGTATTTT.

This clone was seen just once. This chain connects TRBV5-1 to TRBJ2-5; the D gene could be TRBD1 or TRBD2 (5 bases each). Deletions cut 5 bases from V and 5 bases from J, with 16 bases between. This CDR3 comprises 14 residues. Per the germline V gene, CDR1 is SGHRS and CDR2 is YFSETQ. The CDR3 DNA sequence: TGCGCCAGCAGTCTGAACCCTGGGACGGAGACCCAGTACTTC. Translated: CASSLNPGTETQYF.

This chain connects TRBV5-1 to TRBJ1-2, with D uncertain. The germline CDR1 and CDR2 sequences are SGHRS and YFSETQ. The V end lost 4 bases, the J end lost 2 bases, and 12 bases lay between the germline ends. The CDR3 runs 14 residues. The CDR3 DNA follows: TGCGCCAGCAGCCTAGACTCAACCAACTATGGCTACACCTTC. This gives the protein CASSLDSTNYGYTF.

This clone showed up just a few times. V gene TRBV19 combines with J gene TRBJ1-5, with no clear D. Germline loops: CDR1 LNHDA, CDR2 SQIVND (reference sequence). Trimming removed 8 bases at V and 6 bases at J, with 17 bases between. CDR3 length: 14 amino acids. Written as DNA, the CDR3 is TGTGCCAGTGGTTTTCGGGGTGTGGGTCAGCCCCAGCATTTT. Its protein is CASGFRGVGQPQHF.

V gene TRBV4-2 combines with J gene TRBJ2-5; D is possibly TRBD1 or TRBD2 (5 bases each). Trimming cost V 1 base and J 5 bases, with 17 bases left between them. This CDR3 is built from 16 residues. Germline V gene sequence: CDR1 LGHNA, CDR2 YNFKEQ. The CDR3 loop reads CASSQARRGEGETQYF. DNA for the CDR3: TGTGCCAGCAGCCAAGCCCGACGGGGAGAGGGGGAGACCCAGTACTTC.

This chain uses TRBV5-4 with TRBJ1-2, with unresolved D. Germline CDR1 SGHNT, CDR2 YYREEE (reference sequence). V shed 2 bases and J shed 8 bases, with 16 bases lying between them. The CDR3 is made up of 14 amino acids. The CDR3: CASSFYPRRTGYTF. CDR3 bases: TGTGCCAGCAGCTTTTATCCAAGAAGGACGGGCTACACCTTC.

The chain employs TRBV7-2 and TRBJ1-3, with a possible D match to TRBD1 (5 bases). This CDR3 comprises 17 residues. V lost 4 bases, J lost 3 bases, and 19 bases lay in between. Germline V lookup: CDR1 SGHTA, CDR2 FQGNSA. CDR3 protein: CASSSPGWGVGGNTIYF. Here the CDR3 DNA reads TGTGCCAGCAGCTCCCCGGGGTGGGGGGTTGGTGGAAACACCATATATTTT.

This clone was recorded a few times. The chain employs TRBV7-9 and TRBJ1-1, with D unclear. Germline assignment: CDR1 SEHNR and CDR2 FQNEAQ (reference sequence). The CDR3 has 14 amino acids. Trimming removed 6 bases from V and 1 base from J, with 12 bases in between. CDR3: CASSSMGGNTEAFF. The CDR3 bases are TGTGCCAGCAGTAGCATGGGAGGGAACACTGAAGCTTTCTTT.

The genes are TRBV28 and TRBJ1-2; 9 nucleotides align to TRBD1. The CDR3 is made up of 15 amino acids. Germline CDR1 MDHEN, CDR2 SYDVKM. With 4 bases clipped from V and 3 bases from J, the junction kept 6 bases outside the gene matches. In DNA, the CDR3 is TGTGCCAGCAGTTCTAGACGGACAGGGGACTATGGCTACACCTTC. Its protein product is CASSSRRTGDYGYTF.

This clone occurred a few times. The rearrangement uses TRBV6-1 and TRBJ2-1; either TRBD1 or TRBD2 may fit D (5 bases each). Trimming stripped 2 bases from V and 5 bases from J, with 10 bases between. This CDR3 comprises 14 residues. The V gene's germline CDR1 is MNHNS and CDR2 SASEGT. CDR3 loop: CASSEMQGDNEQFF. CDR3 nucleotides: TGTGCCAGCAGTGAAATGCAGGGAGACAATGAGCAGTTCTTC.

This chain connects TRBV9 to TRBJ2-5; no definite D call. V was pared by 4 bases and J by 4 bases, with 11 bases between. The CDR3 contains 13 residues. CDR1 and CDR2 from the germline V gene are SGDLS and YYNGEE. Written as DNA, the CDR3 is TGTGCCAGCAGCACGCTAGGGCTAGAGACCCAGTACTTC. This gives the protein CASSTLGLETQYF. Drawing the rest from reference TRBV9 and TRBJ2-5, the complete variable domain is DSGVTQTPKHLITATGQRVTLRCSPRSGDLSVYWYQQSLDQGLQFLIQYYNGEERAKGNILERFSAQQFPDLHSELNLSSLELGDSALYFCASSTLGLETQYFGPGTRLLVL.

This chain uses TRBV25-1 with TRBJ2-5; D is unresolved. CDR1 is MGHDK and CDR2 is SYGVNS in the germline V gene. This CDR3 comprises 12 residues. V was clipped by 5 bases and J by 5 bases, with 9 bases between them. The CDR3 DNA is TGTGCCAGCAGTCGATTAGGCGAGACCCAGTACTTC. Translated, it gives CASSRLGETQYF. Full variable domain (rest looked up from reference TRBV25-1 and TRBJ2-5): EADIYQTPRYLVIGTGKKITLECSQTMGHDKMYWYQQDPGMELHLIHYSYGVNSTEKGDLSSESTVSRIRTEHFPLTLESARPSHTSQYLCASSRLGETQYFGPGTRLLVL.

This rearrangement joins TRBV7-9 to TRBJ2-3; a weak D match, TRBD1 (5 bases). The CDR3 sequence is 14 residues long. The germline V gene encodes CDR1 SEHNR and CDR2 FQNEAQ (reference sequence). Trimming took 5 bases from V and 4 from J, leaving 13 bases between them. CDR3 sequence reads: CASSARTSSDTQYF. The DNA of the CDR3 is TGTGCCAGCAGCGCGAGGACATCTTCAGATACGCAGTATTTT.